This T cell receptor (beta chain) was identified during a study of identical twins. Study findings and constraints: Excess sharing by twins proved weaker in beta out-of-frame sequences.

The CDR3 sequence is 12 residues long. V gave up 4 bases and J gave up 5 bases, with 9 bases separating them. From germline, CDR1 is SEHNR and CDR2 FQNEAQ (reference sequence). Template switching added a universal primer binding site, and final cDNA carried unique molecular identifiers. TCRdb analysed the 5' RACE reads with MiXCR anew, one entry per CDR3 protein. In the table there are approximately 350,000 distinct CDR3 sequences, around an eighth of which are singletons. To note about this clonotype: Its target is not known.

The sample was also reused in another study, on yellow fever vaccine responses in identical twins.

Material: CD8+ T cells sorted from blood. The chain is built from TRBV7-9 and TRBJ2-7, with TRBD2 as a possible D gene (6 bases). The TCR comes from a young woman in good health. The chain's CDR3 is CASSWGVDEQYF. The CDR3 DNA follows: TGTGCCAGCAGCTGGGGGGTGGACGAGCAGTACTTC.